These 23 T cell receptor beta chains were all obtained from the same sample, sequenced in a study of shared clonotypes between healthy human individuals. The data were produced by immunoSEQ multiplex PCR, yet TCRdb's version contains in-frame clones alone and is incomplete. The sample shows about 680,000 clones, about 74% of them seen only once. Sequencing was performed on memory CD4+ T cells sorted from blood. The sample's subset: CD45RA-negative fraction. These receptors originate from a woman aged 25-40 years in good health.

J is TRBJ1-2 and V is TRBV29-1, with no clear D. CDR3 length: 13 amino acids. V lost 7 bases and J 1 base, leaving 13 bases between the germline ends. Germline assignment: CDR1 SQVTM and CDR2 ANQGSEA. CDR3 residues: CSARGGFNYGYTF. As DNA, the CDR3 is TGCAGCGCACGGGGAGGATTTAACTATGGCTACACCTTC. Full variable domain (rest looked up from reference TRBV29-1 and TRBJ1-2): SAVISQKPSRDICQRGTSLTIQCQVDSQVTMMFWYRQQPGQSLTLIATANQGSEATYESGFVIDKFPISRPNLTFSTLTVSNMSPEDSSIYLCSARGGFNYGYTFGSGTRLTVV.

In this sample, this clone turned up once. The chain couples TRBV19 to TRBJ2-2; D is ambiguous. Germline V lookup: CDR1 LNHDA, CDR2 SQIVND (reference sequence). The germline V and J ends were trimmed by 6 bases and 6 bases, with 11 bases remaining between them. This CDR3 comprises 13 residues. CDR3 amino acids: CASSFLGPGELFF. CDR3 in DNA: TGTGCCAGTAGCTTCCTAGGGCCCGGGGAGCTGTTTTTT.

J is TRBJ2-7 and V is TRBV28; unclear D gene. The V end was cut by 3 bases, the J end by 6 bases, with 9 bases between. CDR3 length equals 12 residues. Germline V lookup: CDR1 MDHEN, CDR2 SYDVKM. The CDR3 DNA is TGTGCCAGCAGTTTGACACACCCCGAGCAGTACTTC. Amino acid sequence: CASSLTHPEQYF.

V and J are TRBV4-1 and TRBJ1-4, with 7 bases lining up with TRBD1. CDR1 MGHRA and CDR2 YSYEKL come from the germline V gene. The CDR3 is 17 residues long. V dropped 1 base and J dropped 7; count of bases not matched to a gene: 12. Written as DNA, the CDR3 is TGCGCCAGCAGCCAAGTGACAGGGAAACCTCCCTTTGAAAAACTGTTTTTT. It is translated as CASSQVTGKPPFEKLFF.

This clone was counted once. V gene TRBV27 combines with J gene TRBJ2-1, with 13 nucleotides matching TRBD2. Germline assignment: CDR1 MNHEY and CDR2 SMNVEV (reference sequence). CDR3 length: 15 residues. V lost 2 bases, J lost 8 bases, and 3 bases stayed unmatched. The CDR3 coding sequence is TGTGCCAGCAGTTTAGGACTAGCGGGAGTGGATGAGCAGTTCTTC. Translating it yields CASSLGLAGVDEQFF.

CDR3 sequence (DNA): TGCGCCAGCAGCCAAGATCGCGGGACTAGCGACCAAGAGACCCAGTACTTC. Protein product: CASSQDRGTSDQETQYF. V and J are TRBV4-1 and TRBJ2-5, with 10 bases that match TRBD2. V shed 0 bases, J shed 0 bases, and the junction held 4 bases outside the gene matches. CDR3 length equals 17 residues. The germline V gene encodes CDR1 MGHRA and CDR2 YSYEKL.

The chain has TRBV6-1 and TRBJ2-1; 8 nucleotides agree with TRBD2. V was pared by 6 bases and J by 1 base, with 5 bases of the junction left unmatched. The CDR3 contains 15 residues. Germline CDR1 reads MNHNS; CDR2 reads SASEGT. The CDR3 protein is CASRLREVSYNEQFF. The DNA of the CDR3 is TGTGCCAGCAGGCTGCGGGAGGTATCCTACAATGAGCAGTTCTTC.

The chain uses TRBV7-2 and TRBJ2-1, with 9 bases fitting TRBD2. The junction had 5 bases not matched to a gene; V was cut back by 5 bases and J by 3 bases. CDR1 is SGHTA, CDR2 FQGNSA, per germline. The CDR3 covers 15 residues. The CDR3 bases are TGTGCCAGCAGCGTTAGCGGGAGCTTCTACAATGAGCAGTTCTTC. Translated: CASSVSGSFYNEQFF.

The chain links TRBV7-2 to TRBJ2-3; D might be TRBD2 (5 bases). CDR1 SGHTA and CDR2 FQGNSA come from the germline V gene. The CDR3 length is 15 residues. Deletions cut 3 bases from V and 0 bases from J, with 10 bases between. CDR3 nucleotide sequence: TGTGCCAGCAGCTTGGTAGGCGGGAGCACAGATACGCAGTATTTT. Translation gives CASSLVGGSTDTQYF.

In this sample, this clone turned up many times. The V gene is TRBV28, the J gene TRBJ2-2; D might be TRBD1 or TRBD2, each matching 5 bases. Trimming cost V 5 bases and J 0 bases, with 13 bases left between them. Germline V lookup: CDR1 MDHEN, CDR2 SYDVKM. This CDR3 has 16 amino acids. CDR3 sequence: CASSRPGRTNTGELFF. The CDR3 DNA reads as TGTGCCAGCAGTCGACCGGGACGGACGAACACCGGGGAGCTGTTTTTT.

The chain uses TRBV6-6 and TRBJ1-2; the match to TRBD1 covers 7 bases. The V gene end was trimmed by 6 bases and the J gene end by 6 bases; junction bases not matched to a gene: 13. The CDR3 runs to 15 residues. Looked up from germline, CDR1 is MNHNY and CDR2 is SVGAGI (reference sequence). The chain's CDR3 is CASSRDRDSTDGYTF. For the CDR3, the DNA is TGTGCCAGCAGCCGAGACAGGGATTCTACGGATGGCTACACCTTC.

The chain employs TRBV25-1 and TRBJ2-3; D may correspond to TRBD1 or TRBD2 (6 bases each). Germline CDR1 is MGHDK and CDR2 is SYGVNS. Deletions cut 6 bases from V and 4 bases from J, with 17 bases between. The CDR3 spans 15 residues. The CDR3 DNA reads TGTGCCAGCAGGAGGGGGGTTGGCGGGTCAGATACGCAGTATTTT. Translating it yields CASRRGVGGSDTQYF.

The chain is built from TRBV4-1 and TRBJ1-5; 11 positions match TRBD1. V shed 8 bases, J shed 0 bases, and the junction held 12 bases outside the gene matches. The CDR3 sequence is 18 residues long. The V gene's germline CDR1 is MGHRA and CDR2 YSYEKL. This CDR3 is CASAESGTGGYSNQPQHF. DNA for the CDR3: TGCGCCAGCGCTGAATCCGGGACAGGGGGTTATAGCAATCAGCCCCAGCATTTT.

J is TRBJ2-1 and V is TRBV5-1, with D maybe TRBD1 (6 bases). The CDR3 is made up of 11 amino acids. CDR1 and CDR2 (germline): SGHRS, YFSETQ. Trimming cost V 4 bases and J 13 bases, with 12 bases left between them. The CDR3 sequence is CASSKPGHQFF. DNA for the CDR3: TGCGCCAGCAGCAAACCGGGACACCAGTTCTTC. The variable domain in full, completed from reference TRBV5-1 and TRBJ2-1, reads KAGVTQTPRYLIKTRGQQVTLSCSPISGHRSVSWYQQTPGQGLQFLFEYFSETQRNKGNFPGRFSGRQFSNSRSEMNVSTLELGDSALYLCASSKPGHQFFGPGTRLTVL.

The V gene is TRBV19, the J gene TRBJ2-1; tentative D call: TRBD1 (5 bases). The germline V and J ends were trimmed by 7 bases and 6 bases, with 16 bases remaining between them. Germline CDR1 reads LNHDA; CDR2 reads SQIVND (reference sequence). The CDR3 is 14 amino acids. The CDR3 protein is CASKAGKAPNEQFF. The CDR3, as DNA: TGTGCCAGTAAGGCAGGGAAAGCCCCCAATGAGCAGTTCTTC.

The chain is built from TRBV5-4 and TRBJ1-4; D is unclear. In germline, CDR1 is SGHNT, CDR2 YYREEE (reference sequence). The CDR3 runs to 15 residues. Trimming took off 3 bases at V and 7 bases at J, with 16 bases between the two ends. The CDR3 DNA sequence: TGTGCCAGCAGCTCCGGGAGGGAGGGCGGTGAAAAACTGTTTTTT. Amino acid sequence: CASSSGREGGEKLFF.

This clone was observed a handful of times. V is TRBV5-1 and J is TRBJ1-1, with TRBD1 identical over 8 bases. The CDR3 has 16 amino acids. Germline V CDR1 and CDR2: SGHRS, YFSETQ. Unmatched junction bases numbered 7, after V lost 1 base and J lost 2 bases. CDR3 sequence (DNA): TGCGCCAGCAGCTTGCAGGGGGCCTCCCTAAACACTGAAGCTTTCTTT. Translated: CASSLQGASLNTEAFF.

V is TRBV19 and J is TRBJ2-2; D call uncertain. CDR1 and CDR2 (germline): LNHDA, SQIVND (reference sequence). CDR3 size: 18 residues. V was pared by 5 bases and J by 8 bases, with 27 bases between. This CDR3 reads CASSGLDTVRPSRGELFF. The CDR3 DNA sequence: TGTGCCAGTAGTGGCCTCGACACGGTTAGGCCTTCTCGGGGGGAGCTGTTTTTT. The complete variable domain, with remaining parts taken from reference TRBV19 and TRBJ2-2, reads DGGITQSPKYLFRKEGQNVTLSCEQNLNHDAMYWYRQDPGQGLRLIYYSQIVNDFQKGDIAEGYSVSREKKESFPLTVTSAQKNPTAFYLCASSGLDTVRPSRGELFFGEGSRLTVL.

This chain links TRBV11-2 with TRBJ2-7; the D is unclear. The CDR3 contains 12 residues. Germline V gives CDR1 SGHAT, CDR2 FQNNGV. V was cut by 5 bases and J by 5 bases, with 10 bases left in between. The CDR3 sequence: CASSTNRDEQYF. DNA of the CDR3: TGTGCCAGCAGCACTAACCGGGACGAGCAGTACTTC.

In the case of this clone: Being one base from a much bigger clone, this may be a read error. This CDR3 is also generated by other DNA sequences in the sample. The chain employs TRBV7-2 and TRBJ2-2; TRBD2 matches 13 bases. Germline values: CDR1 SGHTA, CDR2 FQGNSA. The CDR3 extends over 17 amino acids. V shed 4 bases and J 2 bases; nucleotides not matched to a gene: 4. The CDR3 loop reads CASSSGLAGVNTGELFF. CDR3 sequence (DNA): TGTGCCAGCAGCTCAGGACTAGCGGGAGTTAACACCGGGGAGCTGTTTTTT.

This clone came up a few times. The chain is built from TRBV2 and TRBJ1-1; D is perhaps TRBD1 (5 bases). The CDR3 loop spans 14 amino acids. Trimming shortened V by 3 bases and J by 3 bases, and 11 bases separated the two germline ends. CDR1 is SNHLY and CDR2 is FYNNEI in the germline V gene. Here the CDR3 DNA reads TGTGCCAGCAGTGACAAGGGAGGGGACACTGAAGCTTTCTTT. Translating gives CASSDKGGDTEAFF.

The chain recombines TRBV10-1 with TRBJ2-2; 7 bases fit TRBD1. The length of the CDR3 is 14 residues. V dropped 5 bases and J dropped 6; count of bases not matched to a gene: 6. The germline V gene has CDR1 WNHNN and CDR2 SYGVQD (reference sequence). CDR3 coding DNA: TGCGCCAGCAGTAGACAGGGATCCTCCGGGGAGCTGTTTTTT. Protein product: CASSRQGSSGELFF.

Concerning this clone itself: The sample carries other DNA sequences with the same CDR3. The chain's CDR3 is CASSLPTGANTEAFF. In DNA, the CDR3 is TGCGCCAGCAGCTTACCGACAGGGGCGAACACTGAAGCTTTCTTT. The rearrangement uses TRBV5-1 and TRBJ1-1, with 8 bases that match TRBD1. Germline V CDR1 and CDR2: SGHRS, YFSETQ. This CDR3 contains 15 residues. V lost 2 bases, J lost 1 base, and 4 bases stayed unmatched. The whole variable domain, filled in from reference TRBV5-1 and TRBJ1-1, reads KAGVTQTPRYLIKTRGQQVTLSCSPISGHRSVSWYQQTPGQGLQFLFEYFSETQRNKGNFPGRFSGRQFSNSRSEMNVSTLELGDSALYLCASSLPTGANTEAFFGQGTRLTVV.